The 22 T cell receptor beta chains below all came from one sample that was sequenced in a study of T cell responses to AZD1222 COVID-19 vaccine. Generated by immunoSEQ multiplex PCR, the TCRdb table keeps only in-frame clones and is missing some. The sample carries roughly 130,000 clones, 75% to 90% recorded once. The sequencing here drew on peripheral blood, taken on day 0 of AZD1222 vaccination. The receptors shown here come from an adult in good health.

The rearrangement uses TRBV7-9 and TRBJ1-6; D may be TRBD1 (5 bases). The V gene's germline CDR1 is SEHNR and CDR2 FQNEAQ (reference sequence). There are 14 residues in the CDR3. The V end was cut by 1 base, the J end by 14 bases, with 15 bases between. The CDR3 sequence is CASSLGGSGVTLHF. For the CDR3, the DNA is TGTGCCAGCAGCTTAGGGGGGTCCGGCGTCACCCTCCACTTT. Supplemented by reference TRBV7-9 and TRBJ1-6, the full variable domain reads DTGVSQNPRHKITKRGQNVTFRCDPISEHNRLYWYRQTLGQGPEFLTYFQNEAQLEKSRLLSDRFSAERPKGSFSTLEIQRTEQGDSAMYLCASSLGGSGVTLHFGNGTRLTVT.

V usage is TRBV7-8 and J usage is TRBJ1-1; D gene ambiguous. CDR1 is SGHVS and CDR2 is FQNEAQ in the germline V gene. The CDR3 consists of 13 residues. The V and J ends lost 5 bases and 0 bases respectively, with 7 bases between them. CDR3 residues: CASSRGLNTEAFF. CDR3 nucleotides: TGTGCCAGCAGCCGAGGACTGAACACTGAAGCTTTCTTT.

CDR3 loop: CASSAPGRIGNTIYF. The CDR3 DNA follows: TGTGCCAGCAGTGCCCCGGGGAGGATCGGAAACACCATATATTTT. J is TRBJ1-3 and V is TRBV28, with D unresolved. This CDR3 comprises 15 residues. Germline CDR1 is MDHEN and CDR2 is SYDVKM. The ends were cut back, 5 bases at V and 4 bases at J, with 15 bases in the middle.

The rearrangement uses TRBV10-3 and TRBJ1-2, with TRBD1 matching 7 bases. V trimming: 3 bases; J trimming: 12 bases; junction bases outside the gene matches: 4. The CDR3 runs 11 residues. Germline CDR1 ENHRY, CDR2 SYGVKD. The CDR3 nucleotides are TGTGCCATCAGTGAAGACAGGGCCCACACCTTC. Its translation is CAISEDRAHTF.

This chain joins TRBV30 and TRBJ2-7; D possibly corresponds to TRBD2 (6 bases). The CDR3 is 15 residues long. In germline, CDR1 is GTSNPN, CDR2 SVGIG (reference sequence). Trimming left V 6 bases short and J 4 bases short, with 22 bases between. CDR3 nucleotide sequence: TGTGCCTGTGGGAGTGCGGCTAGCGACCCTTACGAGCAGTACTTC. Its translation: CACGSAASDPYEQYF.

The chain joins TRBV2 to TRBJ1-5; maybe TRBD1 (6 bases). The CDR3 is 14 residues long. V was trimmed by 8 bases and J by 5 bases, leaving 16 bases between them. Germline CDR1 SNHLY, CDR2 FYNNEI. The CDR3 DNA is TGTGCCAGCCAACGGCGGGGGGCTTATCAGCCCCAGCATTTT. It translates to CASQRRGAYQPQHF.

This sequence joins TRBV19 and TRBJ1-1; D is perhaps TRBD1 (5 bases). The CDR3 extends over 15 amino acids. V lost 2 bases to trimming and J lost 2 bases, with 12 bases between them. The germline gives CDR1 LNHDA, CDR2 SQIVND (reference sequence). The CDR3 protein is CASSITQGVNTEAFF. The CDR3 bases are TGTGCCAGTAGTATAACCCAAGGGGTTAACACTGAAGCTTTCTTT.

This clone was observed a single time. CDR3 DNA: TGTGCCAGCAGTTACAGGGGCAATGAGCAGTTCTTC. Translated: CASSYRGNEQFF. The chain has TRBV12-3 or TRBV12-4 and TRBJ2-1; 7 bases line up with TRBD1. The CDR3 spans 12 residues. V shed 4 bases, J shed 6 bases, and the junction held 0 bases outside the gene matches.

The gene calls are TRBV6-6 and TRBJ2-7, with 9 bases identical to TRBD1. The CDR3 runs 15 residues. The germline V gene encodes CDR1 MNHNY and CDR2 SVGAGI (reference sequence). Trimming removed 5 bases from V and 3 bases from J; junction bases left unmatched: 8. The CDR3 region has the DNA TGTGCCAGCAGTACCGGGACAGGGTCGGACTACGAGCAGTACTTC. This translates into CASSTGTGSDYEQYF.

As DNA, the CDR3 is TGTGCCAGCTCACCAAGAGAGGGAGAAGCTTTCTTT. Its translation is CASSPREGEAFF. The chain uses TRBV18 and TRBJ1-1; no clear D gene. Germline CDR1 is KGHSH and CDR2 is LQKENI. V lost 2 bases to trimming and J lost 8 bases, with 9 bases between them. CDR3 length: 12 residues.

V gene TRBV6-5 combines with J gene TRBJ1-5; D gene uncertain. V shed 6 bases and J shed 1 base, with 13 bases lying between them. This CDR3 comprises 15 residues. CDR1 is MNHEY, CDR2 SVGAGI, per germline. CDR3 amino acids: CASSPTGMSNQPQHF. CDR3 in DNA: TGTGCCAGCAGCCCCACTGGGATGAGCAATCAGCCCCAGCATTTT.

The V call is TRBV7-2, the J call TRBJ2-5, with 9 bases lining up with TRBD1. The V gene's germline CDR1 is SGHTA and CDR2 FQGNSA. The CDR3 consists of 14 residues. V lost 5 bases and J lost 5; bases outside the gene matches: 6. CDR3 residues: CASSPGQGRETQYF. In DNA form, the CDR3 reads TGTGCCAGCAGCCCCGGACAGGGGCGGGAGACCCAGTACTTC.

The genes are TRBV7-9 and TRBJ2-1; no definite D call. The CDR3 runs 11 residues. In germline, CDR1 is SEHNR, CDR2 FQNEAQ (reference sequence). Trimming removed 5 bases from V and 2 bases from J, with 1 base in between. The chain's CDR3 is CASSPYNEQFF. The CDR3 DNA is TGTGCCAGCAGCCCCTACAATGAGCAGTTCTTC. The whole variable domain, filled in from reference TRBV7-9 and TRBJ2-1, reads DTGVSQNPRHKITKRGQNVTFRCDPISEHNRLYWYRQTLGQGPEFLTYFQNEAQLEKSRLLSDRFSAERPKGSFSTLEIQRTEQGDSAMYLCASSPYNEQFFGPGTRLTVL.

The chain employs TRBV5-1 and TRBJ1-1, with D possibly matching TRBD1 (5 bases). The V end lost 5 bases, the J end lost 3 bases, and 11 bases lay between the germline ends. There are 13 residues in the CDR3. Looked up from germline, CDR1 is SGHRS and CDR2 is YFSETQ. The CDR3 sequence is CASRTRRDTEAFF. DNA of the CDR3: TGCGCCAGCAGGACTCGCAGGGACACTGAAGCTTTCTTT.

This clone was found once. The rearrangement uses TRBV3-1 (or the pseudogene TRBV3-2) and TRBJ2-3; D remains unclear. Germline V lookup: CDR1 LGHDT, CDR2 YNNKEL (reference sequence). The CDR3 runs 12 residues. V gave up 4 bases and J gave up 3 bases, with 5 bases separating them. DNA for the CDR3: TGTGCCAGCAGCCGCTCGACAGATACGCAGTATTTT. Amino acid sequence: CASSRSTDTQYF.

The V call is TRBV30, the J call TRBJ1-1; TRBD1 is a possible D gene (5 bases). The CDR3 has 15 residues. The germline gives CDR1 GTSNPN, CDR2 SVGIG (reference sequence). Trimming left V 0 bases short and J 0 bases short, with 11 bases between. The CDR3 region is CAWSVYQGVNTEAFF. CDR3 coding DNA: TGTGCCTGGAGTGTATATCAGGGAGTGAACACTGAAGCTTTCTTT.

In this sample, this clone turned up once. The genes are TRBV4-3 and TRBJ1-5; D gene ambiguous. The CDR3 contains 15 residues. Per the germline V gene, CDR1 is LGHNA and CDR2 is YSLEER. The ends were cut back, 0 bases at V and 2 bases at J, with 8 bases in the middle. Written as DNA, the CDR3 is TGCGCCAGCAGCCAAGATTCGGCAGGCAATCAGCCCCAGCATTTT. Its translation is CASSQDSAGNQPQHF.

The chain recombines TRBV19 with TRBJ1-3; D is ambiguous. Trimming took 9 bases from V and 4 from J, leaving 16 bases between them. The CDR3 is 14 amino acids. Germline assignment: CDR1 LNHDA and CDR2 SQIVND (reference sequence). The CDR3 DNA follows: TGTGCCAGCCAAACTCGGTTATCCGGAAACACCATATATTTT. It yields the protein CASQTRLSGNTIYF.

J is TRBJ1-6 and V is TRBV7-2, with D possibly matching TRBD1 (5 bases). From germline, CDR1 is SGHTA and CDR2 FQGNSA. The CDR3 spans 14 residues. V lost 3 bases and J lost 8, with 11 bases in between. CDR3 bases: TGTGCCAGCAGCTTGCGCGAGACAGATTCACCCCTCCACTTT. Protein: CASSLRETDSPLHF.

The chain links TRBV7-5 to TRBJ1-1; the table's TRBD1 call for D was not verified on the DNA. TRBV7-5 is deemed a pseudogene. The CDR3 loop spans 17 amino acids. CDR3 loop: CVRSLTRDRAANTEAFF. CDR3 sequence (DNA): TGTGTCAGAAGCTTAACCCGGGACAGGGCCGCGAACACTGAAGCTTTCTTT.

The chain employs TRBV30 and TRBJ2-7; tentative D call: TRBD2 (6 bases). The V end was cut by 0 bases, the J end by 3 bases, with 12 bases between. The CDR3 consists of 14 residues. The germline V gene encodes CDR1 GTSNPN and CDR2 SVGIG (reference sequence). The CDR3 nucleotides are TGTGCCTGGAGTGTCTACGGAGGGGACTACGAGCAGTACTTC. Its protein is CAWSVYGGDYEQYF.

J is TRBJ1-1 and V is TRBV19; no clear D gene. The CDR3 is made up of 14 amino acids. From germline, CDR1 is LNHDA and CDR2 SQIVND (reference sequence). Trimming shortened V by 3 bases and J by 0 bases, and 8 bases separated the two germline ends. In DNA, the CDR3 is TGTGCCAGTAGTATGCGAACTTTGAACACTGAAGCTTTCTTT. It encodes CASSMRTLNTEAFF.